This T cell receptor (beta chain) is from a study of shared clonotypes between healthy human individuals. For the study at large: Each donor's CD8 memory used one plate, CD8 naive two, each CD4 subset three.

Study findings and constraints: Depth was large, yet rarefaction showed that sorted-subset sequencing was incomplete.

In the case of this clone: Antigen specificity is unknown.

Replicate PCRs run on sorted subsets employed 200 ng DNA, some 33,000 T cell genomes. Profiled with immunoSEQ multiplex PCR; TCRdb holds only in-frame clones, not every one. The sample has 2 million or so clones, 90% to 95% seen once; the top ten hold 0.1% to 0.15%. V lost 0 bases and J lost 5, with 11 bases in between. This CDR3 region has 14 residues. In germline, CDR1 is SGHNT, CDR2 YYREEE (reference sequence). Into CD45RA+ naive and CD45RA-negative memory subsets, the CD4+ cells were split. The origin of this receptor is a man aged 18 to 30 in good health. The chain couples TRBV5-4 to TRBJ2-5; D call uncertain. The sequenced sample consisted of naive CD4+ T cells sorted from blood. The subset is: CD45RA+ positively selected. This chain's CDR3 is CASSLVGSRETQYF. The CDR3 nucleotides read TGTGCCAGCAGCTTGGTAGGCAGCCGGGAGACCCAGTACTTC.